This T cell receptor beta chain stems from a study of shared clonotypes between healthy human individuals. Per the germline V gene, CDR1 is SNHLY and CDR2 is FYNNEI. V lost 6 bases and J lost 9; bases outside the gene matches: 11. CDR3 length equals 14 residues. This clone is a singleton in its sample. Profiled with immunoSEQ multiplex PCR; TCRdb holds only in-frame clones, not every one. This sample yields millions of clones, of which roughly 94% are seen a single time; 0.1% to 0.15% belongs to the top ten. The TCR comes from a young man in good health. Sequenced sample: naive CD4+ T cells sorted from blood. Subset in this sample: CD45RA+ positively selected. The rearrangement joins TRBV2 to TRBJ2-1; 7 bases line up with TRBD1. The CDR3 is CASREDRLPGEQFF. For the CDR3, the DNA is TGTGCCAGCAGGGAGGACAGGCTGCCAGGTGAGCAGTTCTTC.